The present T cell receptor beta chain was sequenced within a study of blood T cell repertoires in COVID-19. The table came from immunoSEQ multiplex PCR; TCRdb's copy has only in-frame clones and leaves some out. The sample shows around 400,000 clones, more than 75% of them seen only once. The V gene lost 4 bases and the J gene lost 3 bases, with 16 bases spanning the gap. The CDR3 runs to 15 residues. Looked up from germline, CDR1 is SQVTM and CDR2 is ANQGSEA. The sample comprised peripheral blood. The TCR comes from a woman aged 25 to 39 with COVID-19, enrolled during active disease. V and J are TRBV29-1 and TRBJ1-5; weak D call: TRBD1 (5 bases). The CDR3 bases are TGCAGCGTTGTTACCGGCGGGGGGGACAATCAGCCCCAGCATTTT. Protein product: CSVVTGGGDNQPQHF.